A selection of T cell receptor beta chains follows, all from one sample in a study of T cell changes during pregnancy in multiple sclerosis. Sequenced by immunoSEQ multiplex PCR; TCRdb stores in-frame clones only, minus some. The sample lists fewer than 65,000 clones, roughly 95% occurring once. This material consisted of CD4+ T cells from peripheral blood mononuclear cells, taken in the third trimester of pregnancy. The origin of the receptors is a female donor with multiple sclerosis, enrolled in a pregnancy study. CDR3s include the opening cysteine and the closing phenylalanine or tryptophan. Each record gives: V gene, J gene, clone size, D gene, CDR3 protein, CDR3 DNA. A D gene is named only where the DNA matches it firmly. A clone size is listed for some rows: how often the clone was seen (once, few, many), or a class if it is expanded.

v_call: TRBV7-6
j_call: TRBJ1-5
clone_size: NA
d_call: NA
cdr3_aa: CASSLGSGQPQHF
cdr3_nt: TGTGCCAGCAGCTTAGGTTCGGGGCAGCCCCAGCATTTT

v_call: TRBV28
j_call: TRBJ1-3
clone_size: NA
d_call: NA
cdr3_aa: CASSMGGTSGNTIYF
cdr3_nt: TGTGCCAGCAGTATGGGGGGGACCTCTGGAAACACCATATATTTT

v_call: TRBV5-6
j_call: TRBJ2-5
clone_size: once
d_call: TRBD1
cdr3_aa: CASSLVTGGVDRETQYF
cdr3_nt: TGTGCCAGCAGCTTGGTTACAGGGGGCGTAGATCGAGAGACCCAGTACTTC

v_call: TRBV5-6
j_call: TRBJ1-5
clone_size: NA
d_call: TRBD1
cdr3_aa: CASSSRDRGQPQHF
cdr3_nt: TGTGCCAGCAGCTCACGGGACAGGGGCCAGCCCCAGCATTTT

v_call: TRBV28
j_call: TRBJ1-1
clone_size: NA
d_call: TRBD1
cdr3_aa: CASSFDRGNTEAFF
cdr3_nt: TGTGCCAGCAGTTTCGACAGGGGGAACACTGAAGCTTTCTTT

v_call: TRBV11-2
j_call: TRBJ2-3
clone_size: NA
d_call: TRBD2
cdr3_aa: CASSLGGSGGRDF
cdr3_nt: TGTGCCAGCAGCTTAGGTGGTAGCGGGGGGAGGGATTTT

v_call: TRBV7-6
j_call: TRBJ2-7
clone_size: NA
d_call: TRBD1
cdr3_aa: CASSLVGGNEQYF
cdr3_nt: TGTGCCAGCAGCCTTGTAGGGGGCAACGAGCAGTACTTC

v_call: TRBV19
j_call: TRBJ1-6
clone_size: once
d_call: NA
cdr3_aa: CASSKGLPGNSPLHF
cdr3_nt: TGTGCCAGTAGCAAGGGACTTCCTGGTAATTCACCCCTCCACTTT

v_call: TRBV10-3
j_call: TRBJ2-3
clone_size: NA
d_call: TRBD2
cdr3_aa: CAIREAGPTDTQYF
cdr3_nt: TGTGCCATCAGAGAAGCGGGACCCACAGATACGCAGTATTTT

v_call: TRBV5-4
j_call: TRBJ1-6
clone_size: NA
d_call: NA
cdr3_aa: CASSLAGGPGNSPLHF
cdr3_nt: TGTGCCAGCAGCTTGGCCGGGGGGCCGGGAAATTCACCCCTCCACTTT

v_call: TRBV4-3
j_call: TRBJ1-4
clone_size: NA
d_call: NA
cdr3_aa: CASSQTPRGGTVSEKLFF
cdr3_nt: TGCGCCAGCAGCCAGACCCCGCGAGGGGGAACGGTCTCTGAAAAACTGTTTTTT

v_call: TRBV7-2
j_call: TRBJ1-6
clone_size: NA
d_call: TRBD1
cdr3_aa: CASSLVAGGRHSPLHF
cdr3_nt: TGTGCCAGCAGCTTAGTGGCAGGGGGCCGGCATTCACCCCTCCACTTT

v_call: TRBV6-1
j_call: TRBJ1-6
clone_size: NA
d_call: NA
cdr3_aa: CASKTETDSPLHF
cdr3_nt: TGTGCCAGCAAAACAGAAACAGATTCACCCCTCCACTTT

v_call: TRBV18
j_call: TRBJ1-1
clone_size: NA
d_call: NA
cdr3_aa: CASSPTGRLNTEAFF
cdr3_nt: TGTGCCAGCTCACCAACAGGACGTCTGAACACTGAAGCTTTCTTT

v_call: TRBV7-9
j_call: TRBJ2-1
clone_size: NA
d_call: NA
cdr3_aa: CASSSFRGASYNEQFF
cdr3_nt: TGTGCCAGCAGCTCCTTTCGGGGGGCCTCCTACAATGAGCAGTTCTTC

v_call: TRBV13
j_call: TRBJ2-4
clone_size: NA
d_call: NA
cdr3_aa: CASSRGAGVNIQYF
cdr3_nt: TGTGCCAGCAGCCGAGGGGCAGGGGTTAACATTCAGTACTTC